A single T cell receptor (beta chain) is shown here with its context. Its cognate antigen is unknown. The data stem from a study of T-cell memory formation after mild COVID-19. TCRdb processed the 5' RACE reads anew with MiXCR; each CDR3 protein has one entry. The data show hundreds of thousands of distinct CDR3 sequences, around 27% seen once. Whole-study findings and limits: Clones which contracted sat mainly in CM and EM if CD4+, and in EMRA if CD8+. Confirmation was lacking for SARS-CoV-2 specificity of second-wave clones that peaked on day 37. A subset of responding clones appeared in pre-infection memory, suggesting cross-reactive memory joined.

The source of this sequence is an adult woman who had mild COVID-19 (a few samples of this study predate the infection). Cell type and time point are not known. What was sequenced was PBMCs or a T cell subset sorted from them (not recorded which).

The CDR3 coding sequence is TGTGCCACCAGTGATCCCGGACTAGCGGGAGGGCCTGTGGATGAGCAGTTCTTC. This sequence encodes CATSDPGLAGGPVDEQFF. This chain joins TRBV24-1 and TRBJ2-1; 15 nucleotides match TRBD2. The J segment lost 8 bases and the V segment lost 3 bases, leaving 10 bases of the junction unmatched. Germline CDR1 KGHDR, CDR2 SFDVKD. The length of the CDR3 is 18 residues.